One TCR beta chain is described in this entry. The antigen is not known. Sequenced by immunoSEQ multiplex PCR; TCRdb stores in-frame clones only, minus some. The sample lists 100,000 to 150,000 clones; roughly 90% were seen once. Germline lookup yields CDR1 SEHNR and CDR2 FQNEAQ (reference sequence). The CDR3 spans 14 residues. The V and J ends lost 2 bases and 7 bases respectively, with 11 bases between them. These data originate in a study of T cell responses to AZD1222 COVID-19 vaccine. Study-wide context: Pooling of second doses given at about 4 or about 12 weeks was done.

General study results and limits: Mostly white British, mostly female donors; authors suggested clonal diversity may be underestimated.

The chain joins TRBV7-9 to TRBJ1-4; no firm D call. The specimen comprised peripheral blood, sampled on day 0 of AZD1222 vaccination. The source of this sequence is an adult in good health. CDR3 in amino acids: CASSLSAGGEKLFF. Here the CDR3 DNA reads TGTGCCAGCAGCTTATCCGCGGGCGGTGAAAAACTGTTTTTT.